The 2 T cell receptor beta chains below come from one sample, sequenced in a study of cytomegalovirus exposure and HLA in healthy donors. The PCR employed 60 Vbeta primers together with 13 Jbeta primers. Here immunoSEQ multiplex PCR was the method, and the copy in TCRdb shows in-frame clones only, minus some. The sample holds roughly 170,000 clones, roughly 88% seen once. Input material: PBMCs. The receptor source for this set is a girl aged 2 to 9 in good health and CMV-seropositive.

The CDR3 protein is CASSAIEQLRFEQFF. CDR3 nucleotide sequence: TGCGCCAGCAGCGCAATAGAACAGTTGAGATTTGAGCAGTTCTTC. The V gene is TRBV4-1, the J gene TRBJ2-1, with unresolved D. This CDR3 is 15 amino acids long. The germline gives CDR1 MGHRA, CDR2 YSYEKL. V was pared by 5 bases and J by 9 bases, with 20 bases between.

The chain has TRBV15 and TRBJ2-1; D gene ambiguous. The ends were cut back, 6 bases at V and 4 bases at J, with 16 bases in the middle. Germline V gene data show CDR1 as LNHNV and CDR2 as YYDKDF (reference sequence). The CDR3 is 15 residues long. In DNA form, the CDR3 reads TGTGCCACCAGAGAGCAGACACCCATATACAATGAGCAGTTCTTC. It translates to CATREQTPIYNEQFF.